Below, one T cell receptor beta chain is given with its context. As yet, its antigen is unknown. This record comes from a study of cytomegalovirus exposure and HLA in healthy donors. CDR3 length: 13 residues. Per the germline V gene, CDR1 is SNHLY and CDR2 is FYNNEI. V lost 7 bases, J lost 8 bases, and 8 bases stayed unmatched. Findings and caveats of the study: Apparent HLA restriction characterized most CMV-associated TCR beta chains in a later analysis. TRBV6-2, TRBV6-3 and some other V segments were unresolvable in 87-base-pair reads.

The PCR was carried out with 60 Vbeta primers and 13 Jbeta primers. Clones were sequenced by immunoSEQ multiplex PCR, and TCRdb holds only the in-frame ones, with some missing. The sample contains around 180,000 clones, about 80% of which appear only once. Nominally healthy donors were sampled, though unrecorded immune exposures were likely. This clonotype was sampled from a woman aged 18-29 years in good health and CMV-seropositive. Sequencing was done on a sample of PBMCs. The chain uses TRBV2 and TRBJ2-3, with TRBD2 matching 8 bases. CDR3 loop: CASNPSGGGTQYF. For the CDR3, the DNA is TGTGCCAGCAACCCATCGGGGGGGGGTACGCAGTATTTT. The complete variable domain, with remaining parts taken from reference TRBV2 and TRBJ2-3, reads EPEVTQTPSHQVTQMGQEVILRCVPISNHLYFYWYRQILGQKVEFLVSFYNNEISEKSEIFDDQFSVERPDGSNFTLKIRSTKLEDSAMYFCASNPSGGGTQYFGPGTRLTVL.